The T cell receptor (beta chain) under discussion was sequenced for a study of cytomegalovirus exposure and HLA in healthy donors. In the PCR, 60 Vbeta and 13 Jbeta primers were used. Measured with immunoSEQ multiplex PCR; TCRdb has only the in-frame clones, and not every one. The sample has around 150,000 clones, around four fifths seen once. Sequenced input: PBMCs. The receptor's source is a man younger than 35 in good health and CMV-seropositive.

CDR3 coding DNA: TGTGCCAGCAGCTTGGCTAGGGGGCAGGAAGATACGCAGTATTTT. Translation: CASSLARGQEDTQYF. V usage is TRBV5-6 and J usage is TRBJ2-3, with TRBD1 matching 7 bases. Germline assignment: CDR1 SGHDT and CDR2 YYEEEE. J gave up 5 bases and V 0 bases, and 6 bases lay outside the gene matches. This CDR3 comprises 15 residues.